The 28 T cell receptor beta chains given below trace back to one sample, sequenced in a study of blood T cell repertoires in COVID-19. TCRdb keeps only in-frame clones here, not all; method: immunoSEQ multiplex PCR. The sample has some 130,000 clones, roughly two thirds seen once. The sample taken for sequencing was peripheral blood. The receptors were gathered from a woman in her seventies with acute or convalescent COVID-19.

The chain combines TRBV12-5 with TRBJ2-3; maybe TRBD2 (6 bases). Looked up from germline, CDR1 is LGHNT and CDR2 is FRNRAP. The V end was cut by 5 bases, the J end by 6 bases, with 24 bases between. This CDR3 spans 17 amino acids. CDR3 protein: CASGDTETSPGSDTQYF. The CDR3 DNA follows: TGTGCTAGTGGTGATACCGAGACTAGTCCGGGATCGGATACGCAGTATTTT.

The count of this clone is one. V gene TRBV11-2 combines with J gene TRBJ2-1; D possibly corresponds to TRBD1 (6 bases). Germline V gene data show CDR1 as SGHAT and CDR2 as FQNNGV. This CDR3 region has 12 residues. V was clipped by 5 bases and J by 10 bases, with 12 bases between them. The CDR3 DNA is TGTGCCAGCAGCAAGACAGGCGTCGAGCAGTTCTTC. This encodes CASSKTGVEQFF.

The chain links TRBV15 to TRBJ1-4, with TRBD1 matching 7 bases. This CDR3 contains 14 residues. Germline V lookup: CDR1 LNHNV, CDR2 YYDKDF (reference sequence). Unmatched junction bases numbered 7, after V lost 6 bases and J lost 6 bases. The DNA for the CDR3 is TGTGCCACCAGACCACAGGGGTTGGATGAAAAACTGTTTTTT. This translates into CATRPQGLDEKLFF.

The CDR3 protein is CASSLLGGTYGYTF. CDR3 coding DNA: TGTGCCAGCAGTTTATTGGGCGGGACCTATGGCTACACCTTC. The V and J genes are TRBV27 and TRBJ1-2, with D possibly matching TRBD1 (5 bases). The CDR3 runs 14 residues. With 1 base removed from V and 4 bases from J, the gap between germline ends came to 10 bases. Per the germline V gene, CDR1 is MNHEY and CDR2 is SMNVEV (reference sequence).

V is TRBV29-1 and J is TRBJ2-5, with 9 nucleotides matching TRBD2. The V gene end was trimmed by 2 bases and the J gene end by 5 bases; junction bases not matched to a gene: 9. The CDR3 loop spans 15 amino acids. CDR1 and CDR2 (germline): SQVTM, ANQGSEA. CDR3 in DNA: TGCAGCGTTGAATTGGAAGGCGGGAGGGCTGAGACCCAGTACTTC. Protein product: CSVELEGGRAETQYF.

In its sample, this clone was seen a few times. The V and J genes are TRBV11-2 and TRBJ2-5; D is uncertain. Germline lookup yields CDR1 SGHAT and CDR2 FQNNGV. V gave up 5 bases and J gave up 3 bases, with 7 bases separating them. CDR3 size: 12 residues. CDR3 in DNA: TGTGCCAGCAGCCCCCCCGAAGAGACCCAGTACTTC. This codes for CASSPPEETQYF.

This clone was detected a few times. The DNA for the CDR3 is TGTGCCAGAAGCTTGGGACAGGTCCTTGCTAGCTCCTATAATTCACCCCTCCACTTT. The encoded protein is CARSLGQVLASSYNSPLHF. The chain carries TRBV5-3 and TRBJ1-6, with TRBD1 as a possible D gene (6 bases). TRBV5-3 qualifies as an ORF whose function is uncertain. The length of the CDR3 is 19 residues. Deletions cut 0 bases from V and 0 bases from J, with 16 bases between.

Only one count was recorded for this clone. V is TRBV30 and J is TRBJ1-5, with a weak D call TRBD1 (6 bases). The CDR3 runs to 13 residues. V lost 2 bases and J lost 7, with 12 bases in between. Per the germline V gene, CDR1 is GTSNPN and CDR2 is SVGIG (reference sequence). DNA of the CDR3: TGTGCCTGGAGTAAGGGACACACCCAGCCCCAGCATTTT. This encodes CAWSKGHTQPQHF.

V is TRBV7-2 and J is TRBJ1-4; TRBD1 matches at 7 bases. The CDR3 loop spans 16 amino acids. With V trimmed by 5 bases and J by 3 bases, 9 bases remained unmatched. CDR1 SGHTA and CDR2 FQGNSA come from the germline V gene. In DNA form, the CDR3 reads TGTGCCAGCAGCCTGTACAGGGGTTTGGCTAATGAAAAACTGTTTTTT. Encoded protein: CASSLYRGLANEKLFF.

The J gene is TRBJ2-3, the V gene TRBV2; D possibly corresponds to TRBD1 (6 bases). This CDR3 region has 12 residues. The ends were cut back, 6 bases at V and 6 bases at J, with 10 bases in the middle. Germline-derived CDR1 and CDR2 are SNHLY and FYNNEI. In DNA form, the CDR3 reads TGTGCCAGCAGCGGACAGCTCGATACGCAGTATTTT. Translating gives CASSGQLDTQYF. Using reference TRBV2 and TRBJ2-3 for the parts outside the CDR3, the full variable domain is EPEVTQTPSHQVTQMGQEVILRCVPISNHLYFYWYRQILGQKVEFLVSFYNNEISEKSEIFDDQFSVERPDGSNFTLKIRSTKLEDSAMYFCASSGQLDTQYFGPGTRLTVL.

V usage is TRBV7-8 and J usage is TRBJ2-2, with 8 bases that match TRBD1. Germline V gives CDR1 SGHVS, CDR2 FQNEAQ. The CDR3 totals 16 residues. V shed 1 base, J shed 7 bases, and the junction held 8 bases outside the gene matches. The CDR3 DNA reads as TGTGCCAGCAGCTTAGAGGCCAGGGGGCTAGTCGGGGAGCTGTTTTTT. Amino acids: CASSLEARGLVGELFF.

Only a few counts were recorded for this clone. The chain carries TRBV11-3 and TRBJ2-1; TRBD1 matches at 8 bases. Unmatched junction bases numbered 14, after V lost 4 bases and J lost 6 bases. CDR3 length: 17 residues. Germline lookup yields CDR1 SGHNT and CDR2 YENEEA. The CDR3 here is CASSSTGVGGSFNEQFF. The CDR3 bases are TGTGCCAGCAGCTCGACAGGGGTCGGGGGAAGTTTCAATGAGCAGTTCTTC.

This clone came up a few times. This chain links TRBV5-1 with TRBJ2-7; D possibly corresponds to TRBD2 (6 bases). CDR1 is SGHRS and CDR2 is YFSETQ in the germline V gene. This CDR3 contains 14 residues. V lost 5 bases and J 5 bases, leaving 17 bases between the germline ends. Here the CDR3 DNA reads TGCGCCAGCAGAGCGAGCGGGCAACAAGACGAGCAGTACTTC. Translated: CASRASGQQDEQYF.

The chain has TRBV27 and TRBJ2-5, with 11 bases identical to TRBD2. This CDR3 region has 17 residues. V lost 6 bases, J lost 6 bases, and 15 bases stayed unmatched. Germline V gene sequence: CDR1 MNHEY, CDR2 SMNVEV (reference sequence). CDR3 nucleotides: TGTGCCAGCAGCTTAGGACTAGCGGGTGTGGGTGAGAAGACCCAGTACTTC. This translates into CASSLGLAGVGEKTQYF.

This clone was found a few times. This chain links TRBV19 with TRBJ2-1; D ambiguous. The CDR3 consists of 15 residues. Germline values: CDR1 LNHDA, CDR2 SQIVND (reference sequence). V lost 1 base, J lost 7 bases, and 14 bases lay in between. In DNA form, the CDR3 reads TGTGCCAGTAGTATAGGGAACAATCCCGGGAATGAGCAGTTCTTC. Translation gives CASSIGNNPGNEQFF. The variable domain in full, with the rest retrieved from reference TRBV19 and TRBJ2-1, is DGGITQSPKYLFRKEGQNVTLSCEQNLNHDAMYWYRQDPGQGLRLIYYSQIVNDFQKGDIAEGYSVSREKKESFPLTVTSAQKNPTAFYLCASSIGNNPGNEQFFGPGTRLTVL.

The V gene is TRBV30, the J gene TRBJ2-7; TRBD1 might be the D (5 bases). V lost 3 bases, J lost 6 bases, and 9 bases lay in between. CDR1 is GTSNPN, CDR2 SVGIG, per germline (reference sequence). The CDR3 contains 11 residues. The CDR3 region has the DNA TGTGCCTGGAGCGACGACAGCGAGCAGTACTTC. Translation: CAWSDDSEQYF.

J is TRBJ2-3 and V is TRBV7-9; D is unresolved. Germline CDR1 and CDR2: SEHNR and FQNEAQ (reference sequence). The CDR3 loop spans 14 amino acids. V was pared by 1 base and J by 2 bases, with 7 bases between. CDR3 coding DNA: TGTGCCAGCAGCTTAGAGCGCAACACAGATACGCAGTATTTT. Protein sequence: CASSLERNTDTQYF.

V gene TRBV10-3 combines with J gene TRBJ2-7; 11 nucleotides agree with TRBD2. The germline CDR1 and CDR2 sequences are ENHRY and SYGVKD. Germline trimming cut 3 bases from V and 2 bases from J; bases unmatched to any gene: 3. The CDR3 spans 15 residues. Here the CDR3 DNA reads TGTGCCATCAGTGATCCGGGACTAGCGGCCTACGAGCAGTACTTC. The encoded protein is CAISDPGLAAYEQYF.

The gene calls are TRBV5-5 and TRBJ1-2; 7 bases agree with TRBD1. The CDR3 totals 13 residues. Unmatched junction bases numbered 4, after V lost 6 bases and J lost 2 bases. Germline CDR1 SGHKS, CDR2 YYEKEE (reference sequence). The CDR3 region is CASNQGQNYGYTF. DNA of the CDR3: TGTGCCAGCAACCAGGGACAGAACTATGGCTACACCTTC.

The chain couples TRBV28 to TRBJ1-5; 8 positions agree with TRBD1. This CDR3 contains 15 residues. The ends lost 5 bases at V and 5 bases at J; junction bases unmatched: 8. Per the germline V gene, CDR1 is MDHEN and CDR2 is SYDVKM. CDR3 sequence reads: CASSRTGGADQPQHF. The CDR3 DNA sequence: TGTGCCAGCAGTCGTACAGGGGGGGCTGATCAGCCCCAGCATTTT.

The chain joins TRBV9 to TRBJ2-7; D perhaps matches TRBD1 (6 bases). V shed 9 bases and J shed 9 bases, with 25 bases lying between them. There are 14 residues in the CDR3. Germline CDR1 and CDR2: SGDLS and YYNGEE. The CDR3 loop is CAIKNRDTDFGQYF. CDR3 DNA: TGTGCCATCAAGAATAGGGACACGGATTTTGGGCAGTACTTC.

V gene TRBV3-1 (or the pseudogene TRBV3-2) combines with J gene TRBJ1-5; D perhaps matches TRBD1 (5 bases). The CDR3 spans 13 residues. Germline CDR1 and CDR2: LGHDT and YNNKEL (reference sequence). Trimming shortened V by 5 bases and J by 5 bases, and 10 bases separated the two germline ends. The CDR3 loop is CASSSKGDQPQHF. The CDR3 DNA is TGTGCCAGCAGCTCAAAAGGGGATCAGCCCCAGCATTTT.

V and J are TRBV5-1 and TRBJ2-7; no clear D. The CDR3 is 11 residues long. Deletions cut 0 bases from V and 7 bases from J, with 5 bases between. Germline CDR1 reads SGHRS; CDR2 reads YFSETQ. The DNA of the CDR3 is TGCGCCAGCAGCTTGGGGGCAGAGCAGTACTTC. Translating gives CASSLGAEQYF.

This clone has just a few counts. Other DNA sequences within the sample encode an identical CDR3. The chain combines TRBV5-4 with TRBJ1-1, with a tentative D call TRBD1 (5 bases). CDR1 SGHNT and CDR2 YYREEE come from the germline V gene (reference sequence). The CDR3 covers 13 residues. The V and J ends lost 4 bases and 2 bases respectively, with 9 bases between them. CDR3 sequence (DNA): TGTGCCAGCAGCCTGACAGTTAACACTGAAGCTTTCTTT. It encodes CASSLTVNTEAFF.

The gene calls are TRBV5-1 and TRBJ2-7; D remains ambiguous. Deletions cut 4 bases from V and 5 bases from J, with 7 bases between. The CDR3 runs 11 residues. CDR1 is SGHRS and CDR2 is YFSETQ in the germline V gene. The CDR3 spells CASSTNNEQYF. In DNA, the CDR3 is TGCGCCAGCAGCACAAATAACGAGCAGTACTTC.

This clone was detected only once. V is TRBV5-5 and J is TRBJ2-7; TRBD1 might be the D (6 bases). Trimming removed 0 bases at V and 7 bases at J, with 11 bases between. This CDR3 has 13 residues. Per the germline V gene, CDR1 is SGHKS and CDR2 is YYEKEE (reference sequence). The CDR3 loop reads CASSLGGRGEQYF. The CDR3, as DNA: TGTGCCAGCAGCTTGGGCGGCAGGGGAGAGCAGTACTTC.

The V and J genes are TRBV3-1 (or the pseudogene TRBV3-2) and TRBJ2-7; 9 nucleotides line up with TRBD1. The junction had 4 bases not matched to a gene; V was cut back by 1 base and J by 3 bases. The CDR3 loop spans 15 amino acids. Germline values: CDR1 LGHDT, CDR2 YNNKEL (reference sequence). The CDR3 DNA reads as TGTGCCAGCAGCCAAGGGACAGGGGCCCTCTACGAGCAGTACTTC. Translating it yields CASSQGTGALYEQYF.

This chain uses TRBV7-9 with TRBJ1-2; D remains ambiguous. This CDR3 has 13 amino acids. Germline CDR1 reads SEHNR; CDR2 reads FQNEAQ (reference sequence). Trimming cost V 5 bases and J 2 bases, with 9 bases left between them. The DNA of the CDR3 is TGTGCCAGCAGCCCCGGTCGGAACTATGGCTACACCTTC. As protein: CASSPGRNYGYTF.